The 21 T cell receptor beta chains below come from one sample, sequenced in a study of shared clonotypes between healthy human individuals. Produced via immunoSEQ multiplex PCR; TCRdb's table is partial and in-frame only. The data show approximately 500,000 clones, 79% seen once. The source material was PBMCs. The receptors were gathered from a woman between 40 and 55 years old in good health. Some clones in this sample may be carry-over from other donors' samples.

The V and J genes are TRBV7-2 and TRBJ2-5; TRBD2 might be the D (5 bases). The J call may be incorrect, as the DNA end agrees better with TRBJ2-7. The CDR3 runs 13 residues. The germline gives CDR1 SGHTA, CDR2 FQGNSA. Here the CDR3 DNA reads TGTGCCAGCGGCGTTAGCGTACCCTACGAGCAGTACTTC. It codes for CASGVSVPYEQYF.

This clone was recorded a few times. CDR3 nucleotides: TGTGCCAGCAGCCTCGACAGGGCGTCAGATACGCAGTATTTT. Translating gives CASSLDRASDTQYF. The genes are TRBV7-3 and TRBJ2-3; TRBD1 matches at 7 bases. The germline CDR1 and CDR2 sequences are SGHTA and FQGTGA. The CDR3 has 14 amino acids. The ends lost 5 bases at V and 4 bases at J; junction bases unmatched: 6.

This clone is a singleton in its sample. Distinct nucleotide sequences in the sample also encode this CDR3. Here the CDR3 DNA reads TGTGCCAGCTCACCACCCAGCGGGAGTACCTACGAGCAGTACTTC. Translated: CASSPPSGSTYEQYF. The chain joins TRBV18 to TRBJ2-7; 8 nucleotides agree with TRBD2. This CDR3 is built from 15 residues. Germline CDR1 and CDR2: KGHSH and LQKENI. V lost 0 bases and J lost 2; bases outside the gene matches: 3.

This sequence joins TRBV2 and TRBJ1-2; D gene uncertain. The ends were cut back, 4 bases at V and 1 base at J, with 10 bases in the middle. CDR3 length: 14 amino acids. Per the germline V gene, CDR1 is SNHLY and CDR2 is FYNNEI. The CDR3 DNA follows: TGTGCCAGCAGTGTAACGAGCCTTAACTATGGCTACACCTTC. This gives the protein CASSVTSLNYGYTF.

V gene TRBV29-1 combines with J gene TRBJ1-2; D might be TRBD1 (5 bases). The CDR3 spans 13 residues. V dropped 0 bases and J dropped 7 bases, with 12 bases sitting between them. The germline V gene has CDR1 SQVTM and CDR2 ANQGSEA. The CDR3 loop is CSVEDLRGSGYTF. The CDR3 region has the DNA TGCAGCGTTGAAGATCTTCGGGGCAGTGGCTACACCTTC.

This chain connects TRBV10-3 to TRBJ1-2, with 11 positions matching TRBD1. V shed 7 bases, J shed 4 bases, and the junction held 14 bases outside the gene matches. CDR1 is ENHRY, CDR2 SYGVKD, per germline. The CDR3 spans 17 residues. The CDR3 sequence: CAINPNPGQGASYGYTF. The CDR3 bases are TGTGCCATCAACCCAAACCCCGGACAGGGGGCGAGCTATGGCTACACCTTC.

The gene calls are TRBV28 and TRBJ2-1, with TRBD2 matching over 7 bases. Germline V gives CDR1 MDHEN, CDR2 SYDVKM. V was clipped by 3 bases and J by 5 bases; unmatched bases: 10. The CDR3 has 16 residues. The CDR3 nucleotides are TGTGCCAGCAGTTTCCCCCCGGGAGGATCCGACAATGAGCAGTTCTTC. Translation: CASSFPPGGSDNEQFF. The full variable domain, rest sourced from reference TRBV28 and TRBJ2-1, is DVKVTQSSRYLVKRTGEKVFLECVQDMDHENMFWYRQDPGLGLRLIYFSYDVKMKEKGDIPEGYSVSREKKERFSLILESASTNQTSMYLCASSFPPGGSDNEQFFGPGTRLTVL.

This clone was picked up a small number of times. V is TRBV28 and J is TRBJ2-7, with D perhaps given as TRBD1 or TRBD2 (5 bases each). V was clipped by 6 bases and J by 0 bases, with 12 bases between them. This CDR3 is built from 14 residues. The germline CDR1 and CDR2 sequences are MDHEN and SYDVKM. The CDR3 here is CASRGPGSSYEQYF. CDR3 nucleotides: TGTGCCAGCAGGGGACCAGGTAGCTCCTACGAGCAGTACTTC.

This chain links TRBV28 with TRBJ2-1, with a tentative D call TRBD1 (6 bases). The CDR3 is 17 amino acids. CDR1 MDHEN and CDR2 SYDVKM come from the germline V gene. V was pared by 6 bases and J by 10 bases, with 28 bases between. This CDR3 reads CASSYPLNRDLGEEQFF. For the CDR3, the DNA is TGTGCCAGCAGCTACCCCCTTAACAGGGACCTTGGGGAGGAGCAGTTCTTC.

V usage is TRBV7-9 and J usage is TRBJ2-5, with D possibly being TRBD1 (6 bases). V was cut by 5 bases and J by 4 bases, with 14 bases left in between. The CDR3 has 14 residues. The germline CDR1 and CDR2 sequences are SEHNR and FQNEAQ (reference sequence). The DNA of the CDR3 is TGTGCCAGCAGCGTCTCACAGGGTCTAGAGACCCAGTACTTC. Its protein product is CASSVSQGLETQYF.

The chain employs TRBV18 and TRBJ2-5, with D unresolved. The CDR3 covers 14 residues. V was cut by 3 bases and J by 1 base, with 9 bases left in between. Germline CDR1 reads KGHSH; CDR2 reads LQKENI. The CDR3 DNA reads TGTGCCAGCTCACCTACCCGGGCCCAAGAGACCCAGTACTTC. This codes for CASSPTRAQETQYF.

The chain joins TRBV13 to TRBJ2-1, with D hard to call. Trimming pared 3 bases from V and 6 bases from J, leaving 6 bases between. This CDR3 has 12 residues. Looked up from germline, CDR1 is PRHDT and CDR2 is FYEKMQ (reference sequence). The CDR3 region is CASSFRSNEQFF. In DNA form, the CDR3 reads TGTGCCAGCAGCTTTAGGTCCAATGAGCAGTTCTTC.

The CDR3 DNA follows: TGTGCCACCAGCAGAGATCAGGCCCGATATGGCTACACCTTC. Its protein is CATSRDQARYGYTF. V usage is TRBV15 and J usage is TRBJ1-2, with unresolved D. This CDR3 is 14 amino acids long. CDR1 is LNHNV and CDR2 is YYDKDF in the germline V gene (reference sequence). V dropped 0 bases and J dropped 5 bases, with 10 bases sitting between them.

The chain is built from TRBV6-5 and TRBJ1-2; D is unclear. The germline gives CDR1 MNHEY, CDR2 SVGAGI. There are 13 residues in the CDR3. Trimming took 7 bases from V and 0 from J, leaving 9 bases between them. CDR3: CASMRGANYGYTF. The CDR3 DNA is TGTGCCAGCATGCGGGGTGCTAACTATGGCTACACCTTC.

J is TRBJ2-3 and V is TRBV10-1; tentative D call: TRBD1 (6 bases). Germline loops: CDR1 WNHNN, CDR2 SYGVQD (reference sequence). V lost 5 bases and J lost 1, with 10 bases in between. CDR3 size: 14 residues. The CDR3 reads CASSKGDGTDTQYF. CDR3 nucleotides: TGCGCCAGCAGTAAGGGGGACGGCACAGATACGCAGTATTTT.

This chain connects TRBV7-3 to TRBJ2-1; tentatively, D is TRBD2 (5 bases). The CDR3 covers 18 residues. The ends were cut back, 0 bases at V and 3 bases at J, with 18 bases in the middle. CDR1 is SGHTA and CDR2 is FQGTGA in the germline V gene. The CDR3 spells CASSLTSFGGPSYNEQFF. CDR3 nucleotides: TGTGCCAGCAGCTTAACGTCTTTCGGCGGGCCGAGCTACAATGAGCAGTTCTTC.

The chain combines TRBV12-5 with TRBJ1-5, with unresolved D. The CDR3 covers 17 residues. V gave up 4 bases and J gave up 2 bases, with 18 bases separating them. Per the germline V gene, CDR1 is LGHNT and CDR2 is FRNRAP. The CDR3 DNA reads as TGTGCTAGTGGTTCCCGGCGTAATATCCGCGGCAATCAGCCCCAGCATTTT. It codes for CASGSRRNIRGNQPQHF.

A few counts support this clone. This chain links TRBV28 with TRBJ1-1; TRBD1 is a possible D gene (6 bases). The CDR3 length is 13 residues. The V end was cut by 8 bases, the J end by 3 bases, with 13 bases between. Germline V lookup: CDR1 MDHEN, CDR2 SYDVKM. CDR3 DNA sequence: TGTGCCAGCTGGCAGCAGGGGTACACTGAAGCTTTCTTT. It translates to CASWQQGYTEAFF.

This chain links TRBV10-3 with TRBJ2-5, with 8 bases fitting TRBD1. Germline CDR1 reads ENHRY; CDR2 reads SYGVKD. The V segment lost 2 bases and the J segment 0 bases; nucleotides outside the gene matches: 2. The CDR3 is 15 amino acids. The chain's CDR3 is CAISEGQGYQETQYF. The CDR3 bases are TGTGCCATCAGTGAGGGACAGGGATACCAAGAGACCCAGTACTTC.

The CDR3 bases are TGTGCCAGCATGGTTGGACTAGCGGGCGGGAGCTCCTACGAGCAGTACTTC. Amino acids: CASMVGLAGGSSYEQYF. The chain links TRBV28 to TRBJ2-7; 11 bases are shared with TRBD2. Germline lookup yields CDR1 MDHEN and CDR2 SYDVKM. V lost 7 bases to trimming and J lost 0 bases; unmatched junction nucleotides: 11. The CDR3 length is 17 residues.

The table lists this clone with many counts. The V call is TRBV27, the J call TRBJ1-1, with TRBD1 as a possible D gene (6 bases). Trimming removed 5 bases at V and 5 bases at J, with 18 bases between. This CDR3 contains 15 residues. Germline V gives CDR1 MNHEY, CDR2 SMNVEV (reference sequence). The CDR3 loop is CASSPIAGARTEAFF. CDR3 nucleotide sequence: TGTGCCAGCAGTCCCATAGCGGGGGCGCGTACTGAAGCTTTCTTT.